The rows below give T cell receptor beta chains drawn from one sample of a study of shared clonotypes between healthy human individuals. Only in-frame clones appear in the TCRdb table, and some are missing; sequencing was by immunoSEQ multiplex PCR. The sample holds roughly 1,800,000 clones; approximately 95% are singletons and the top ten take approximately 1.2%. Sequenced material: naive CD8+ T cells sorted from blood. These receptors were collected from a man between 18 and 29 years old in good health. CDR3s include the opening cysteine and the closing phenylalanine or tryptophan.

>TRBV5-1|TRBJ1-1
CASSSKPSTEAFF
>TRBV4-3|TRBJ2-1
CASSQDTSGGRYNEQFF
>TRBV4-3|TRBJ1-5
CASSQEILWTLGSNQPQHF
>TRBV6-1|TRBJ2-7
CASSALGSSYEQYF
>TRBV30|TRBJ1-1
CAWGQGQLMNTEAFF
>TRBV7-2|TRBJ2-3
CASSLYLASTDTQYF
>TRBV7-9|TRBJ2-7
CASSPQTGARPYEQYF
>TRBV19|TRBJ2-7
CASSTDGESYEQYF
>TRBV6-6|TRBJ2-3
CASSTGGPDTQYF
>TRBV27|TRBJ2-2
CASSLTGGRGAGELFF
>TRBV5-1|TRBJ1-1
CASSFRGRDEAFF
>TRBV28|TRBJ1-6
CASSWGTDNSPLHF
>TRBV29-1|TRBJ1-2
CSVPDTGQPLNYGYTF
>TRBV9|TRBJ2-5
CASSEEWGAGETQYF
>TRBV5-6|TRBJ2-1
CASSSGGPEQFF
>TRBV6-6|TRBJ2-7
CASSPSSAPREQYF
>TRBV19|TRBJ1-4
CASSLWATNEKLFF
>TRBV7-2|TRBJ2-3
CASSLALAPPRGTDTQYF
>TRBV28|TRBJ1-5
CASSRGQSNQPQHF
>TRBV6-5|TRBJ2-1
CASSASGGVYNEQFF
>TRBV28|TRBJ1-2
CAPQTYGYTF
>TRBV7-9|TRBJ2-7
CASSFLGGGTYEQYF
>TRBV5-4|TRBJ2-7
CASSLDLYEQYF
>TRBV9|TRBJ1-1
CASSVPLINRDTEAFF
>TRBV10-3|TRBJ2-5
CATGTSGQETQYF
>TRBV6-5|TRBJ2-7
CASSYSMGSYEQYF
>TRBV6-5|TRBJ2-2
CASRDTGELFF